The rows below give T cell receptor beta chains drawn from one sample of a study of shared clonotypes between healthy human individuals. Using immunoSEQ multiplex PCR, the repertoire was profiled, and TCRdb retains in-frame clones only, with some absent. The sample holds 400,000 to 600,000 clones, roughly 80% seen once. The specimen sequenced was PBMCs. The receptors come from a woman between 35 and 50 years old in good health. Some clones in this sample may be carry-over from other donors' samples. Each CDR3 is given with its conserved first and last residue.

TRBJ1-4 TRBV6-1 14 CASSVDRGPEKLFF
TRBJ2-1 TRBV10-3 12 CAISELGNEQFF
TRBJ1-3 TRBV20-1 11 CSGSSGNTIYF
TRBJ2-7 TRBV2 16 CASSASLDREIGEQYF
TRBJ2-5 TRBV29-1 11 CSVGKGETQYF
TRBJ1-5 TRBV7-2 13 CASSRGRAQPQHF
TRBJ2-7 TRBV11-2 13 CASSTDRVGEQYF
TRBJ2-3 TRBV4-3 16 CASSPNPGTGSDTQYF
TRBJ1-2 TRBV5-1 13 CASSLEARGGYTF
TRBJ2-1 TRBV7-3 15 CASSLGTSGGNEQFF
TRBJ1-1 TRBV5-1 13 CASSLGGPTEAFF
TRBJ1-1 TRBV5-1 14 CASSLTGPNTEAFF
TRBJ2-7 TRBV5-1 15 CASSLTGSPAYEQYF
TRBJ2-1 TRBV7-9 15 CASSRGQYKTNEQFF
TRBJ1-2 TRBV25-1 15 CASQNPGAGASSYTF
TRBJ1-1 TRBV30 14 CAWSPPVMNTEAFF
TRBJ1-2 TRBV2 14 CASMGEGVTYGYTF
TRBJ1-5 TRBV19 14 CASSIGQPNQPQHF
TRBJ2-1 TRBV11-2 18 CASSPLAGTDLSYNEQFF
TRBJ1-2 TRBV28 13 CASSYGTGLGYTF
TRBJ2-5 TRBV9 13 CASSSRFRETQYF
TRBJ2-7 TRBV5-1 13 CASSLALGNEQYF
TRBJ2-1 TRBV19 15 CASSVQGGSYNEQFF
TRBJ1-2 TRBV7-3 14 CASSPMWQGSGYTF
TRBJ2-7 TRBV10-1 14 CASDPRGISGEQYF
TRBJ2-2 TRBV2 13 CASSAENTGELFF
TRBJ2-1 TRBV11-1 15 CASSSPLGTLGEQFF
TRBJ2-1 TRBV5-1 17 CASSLGGGRGSYNEQFF
TRBJ1-6 TRBV5-1 14 CASSHGDINSPLHF
TRBJ2-1 TRBV4-2 15 CASSPGLATSNEQFF
TRBJ2-1 TRBV7-3 15 CASSSAGPAQGEQFF
TRBJ2-7 TRBV19 15 CASSIEGGPAYEQYF
TRBJ2-2 TRBV7-7 19 CASSSGLAVPHLATGELFF
TRBJ2-2 TRBV19 14 CASQLQGATGELFF
TRBJ2-7 TRBV5-4 14 CASSLVASSYEQYF
TRBJ2-5 TRBV6-1 15 CASSEWGGMEETQYF
TRBJ1-1 TRBV27 16 CASSQQGAGWGQEAFF
TRBJ2-7 TRBV4-1 15 CASSHPGQGSYEQYF
TRBJ2-7 TRBV30 11 CAATGAYEQYF
TRBJ1-5 TRBV19 13 CASSYREGQPQHF